What follows describes a single TCR beta chain. What it recognizes is unknown. Germline V gene sequence: CDR1 SGHTA, CDR2 FQGNSA. V was cut by 5 bases and J by 5 bases, with 15 bases left in between. The CDR3 covers 15 residues. The source of the sample is a study of PD-1 blockade in classical Hodgkin lymphoma. Study-wide results and caveats: Newly diagnosed patients had baseline TCR diversity that was reportedly lower than that of healthy donors.

Produced via immunoSEQ multiplex PCR; TCRdb's table is partial and in-frame only. The sample includes over 35,000 clones, around three quarters of them seen just once. All trial patients relapsed after autologous stem cell transplantation. The chain combines TRBV7-2 with TRBJ1-4; perhaps TRBD1 as D (6 bases). The sequences come from peripheral blood mononuclear cells (PBMCs), collected before the second cycle of nivolumab. The TCR originated in a human donor with classical Hodgkin lymphoma. The CDR3 sequence: CASSRGGAGNEKLFF. The CDR3 region has the DNA TGTGCCAGCAGCCGGGGGGGCGCGGGAAATGAAAAACTGTTTTTT.